One and the same sample provided the 2 T cell receptor beta chains below, sequenced in a study of CD8+CD57+ T cells in acquired aplastic anemia. CD8+CD57+ cell expansion had been shown by flow cytometry in patients chosen for sequencing. According to the study, genomic DNA was the template for TCR beta VDJ and CDR3 profiling. In TCRdb, the reads were re-called with MiXCR into one record per CDR3 protein. The sample shows 200,000 to 250,000 distinct CDR3 sequences, about 60% of them seen only once. Sequenced input: sorted CD4+, CD8+, or CD8+CD57+ T cells (not recorded which) from PBMCs. These receptors came from a human donor with aplastic anemia.

The rearrangement links TRBV20-1 to TRBJ1-1, with 8 bases lining up with TRBD1. This CDR3 region has 15 residues. The germline V gene encodes CDR1 DFQATT and CDR2 SNEGSKA (reference sequence). The V and J ends lost 0 bases and 0 bases, in that order; junction bases with no gene match: 3. The CDR3 reads CSARETGVLNTEAFF. CDR3 sequence (DNA): TGCAGTGCTAGAGAGACAGGGGTCCTGAACACTGAAGCTTTCTTT.

This rearrangement joins TRBV5-1 to TRBJ1-1, with a weak D call TRBD1 (5 bases). The CDR3 is 14 amino acids. Trimming removed 4 bases from V and 0 bases from J, with 10 bases in between. The germline V gene encodes CDR1 SGHRS and CDR2 YFSETQ. The CDR3 sequence is CASSIGTVNTEAFF. The CDR3, as DNA: TGCGCCAGCAGCATCGGGACGGTGAACACTGAAGCTTTCTTT.